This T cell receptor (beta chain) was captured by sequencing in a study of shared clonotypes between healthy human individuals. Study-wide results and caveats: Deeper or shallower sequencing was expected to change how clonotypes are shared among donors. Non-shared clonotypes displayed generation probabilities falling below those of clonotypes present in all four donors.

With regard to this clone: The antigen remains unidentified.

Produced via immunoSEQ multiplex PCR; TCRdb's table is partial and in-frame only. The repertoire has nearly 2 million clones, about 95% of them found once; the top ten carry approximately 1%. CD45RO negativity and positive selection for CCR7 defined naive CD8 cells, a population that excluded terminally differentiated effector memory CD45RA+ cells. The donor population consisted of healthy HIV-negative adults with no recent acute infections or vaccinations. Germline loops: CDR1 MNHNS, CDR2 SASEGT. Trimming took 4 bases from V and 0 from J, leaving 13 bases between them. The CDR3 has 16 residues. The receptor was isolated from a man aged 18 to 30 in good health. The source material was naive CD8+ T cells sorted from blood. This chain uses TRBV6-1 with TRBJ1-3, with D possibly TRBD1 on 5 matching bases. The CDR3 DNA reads TGTGCCAGCAGTGCTGGGGGACCGAGCTCTGGAAACACCATATATTTT. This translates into CASSAGGPSSGNTIYF.